Listed below are T cell receptor beta chains from one sample, sequenced in a study of identical twins. TCRdb re-analysed the 5' RACE reads in MiXCR, keeping a single row per CDR3 protein. Of approximately 680,000 distinct CDR3 sequences listed, just over 7% are singletons. Separately, the same data were catalogued under a study of yellow fever vaccine responses in identical twins.

Source material: PBMCs. The source of these receptors is a woman in her late teens or twenties in good health. The CDR3 runs from the conserved cysteine through the conserved F or W. A D gene is named only where the DNA matches it firmly. Where a row states a size, it is once, few, many or the class of an expanded clone; other rows omit it.

D	V	size	J	CDR3	DNA
TRBD1	TRBV6-5	few	TRBJ1-2	CASSYSSGGGIYGYTF	TGTGCCAGCAGTTACTCTTCAGGGGGCGGCATCTATGGCTACACCTTC
TRBD2	TRBV12-3/TRBV12-4	many	TRBJ2-3	CASSLGTSGIPDTQYF	TGTGCCAGCAGTTTAGGGACTAGCGGGATCCCAGATACGCAGTATTTT
-	TRBV12-3/TRBV12-4	-	TRBJ1-1	CASSLDTLNTEAFF	TGTGCCAGCAGTTTAGACACATTGAACACTGAAGCTTTCTTT
-	TRBV29-1	-	TRBJ2-2	CSVEGRNAGTGELFF	TGCAGCGTTGAAGGGCGGAATGCGGGCACCGGGGAGCTGTTTTTT
-	TRBV20-1	many	TRBJ1-5	CSGRVNSNQPQHF	TGCAGTGGAAGAGTTAATAGCAATCAGCCCCAGCATTTT
-	TRBV6-2/TRBV6-3	-	TRBJ2-1	CASSYSLTSFYEQFF	TGTGCCAGCAGTTACTCGTTGACTAGTTTTTATGAGCAGTTCTTC
TRBD1	TRBV19	few	TRBJ2-4	CASSAYSTGTAVAKNIQYF	TGTGCCAGTAGTGCCTACTCGACCGGGACAGCCGTAGCCAAAAACATTCAGTACTTC
TRBD1	TRBV7-9	-	TRBJ1-1	CASSFRGTGRRNTEAFF	TGTGCCAGCAGCTTTAGGGGGACAGGGAGACGGAACACTGAAGCTTTCTTT
TRBD2	TRBV28	few	TRBJ2-5	CASSFYGGVGETQYF	TGTGCCAGCAGTTTCTACGGGGGGGTCGGAGAGACCCAGTACTTC
TRBD2	TRBV5-1	few	TRBJ2-1	CASSLAPGGGARNEQFF	TGCGCCAGCAGCTTGGCCCCCGGCGGGGGGGCTAGGAATGAGCAGTTCTTC
TRBD1	TRBV28	-	TRBJ1-5	CASSSTGAEWSQPQHF	TGTGCCAGCAGTTCCACAGGGGCGGAGTGGAGTCAGCCCCAGCATTTT
TRBD2	TRBV20-1	-	TRBJ2-4	CSARRALAGAILAKNIQYF	TGCAGTGCTAGACGAGCGCTAGCGGGGGCCATCCTAGCCAAAAACATTCAGTACTTC
TRBD2	TRBV28	many	TRBJ2-3	CASSLTSGLRDTQYF	TGTGCCAGCAGTTTAACTAGCGGACTCCGAGATACGCAGTATTTT
TRBD1	TRBV4-1	-	TRBJ1-1	CASSMTGDGFTEAFF	TGCGCCAGCAGCATGACAGGGGATGGTTTCACTGAAGCTTTCTTT